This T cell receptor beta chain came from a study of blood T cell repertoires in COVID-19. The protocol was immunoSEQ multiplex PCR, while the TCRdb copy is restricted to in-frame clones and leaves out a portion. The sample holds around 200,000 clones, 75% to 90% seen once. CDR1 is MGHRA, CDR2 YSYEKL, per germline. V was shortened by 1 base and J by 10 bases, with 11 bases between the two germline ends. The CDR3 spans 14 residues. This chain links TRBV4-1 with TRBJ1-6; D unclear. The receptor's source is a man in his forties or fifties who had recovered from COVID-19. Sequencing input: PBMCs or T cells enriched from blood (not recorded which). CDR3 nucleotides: TGCGCCAGCAGCCAAGGGTCTGCGAAATCACCCCTCCACTTT. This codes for CASSQGSAKSPLHF.